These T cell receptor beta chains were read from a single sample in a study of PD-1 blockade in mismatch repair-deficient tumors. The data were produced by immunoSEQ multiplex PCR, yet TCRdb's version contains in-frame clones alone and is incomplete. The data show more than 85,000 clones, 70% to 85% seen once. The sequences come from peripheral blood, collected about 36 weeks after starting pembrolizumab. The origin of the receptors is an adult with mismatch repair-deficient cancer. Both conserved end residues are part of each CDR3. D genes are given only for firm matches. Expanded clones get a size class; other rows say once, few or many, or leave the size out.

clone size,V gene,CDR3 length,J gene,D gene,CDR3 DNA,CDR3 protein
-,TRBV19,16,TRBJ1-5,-,TGTGCCAGTAGCTATAACCCAGGGGCCTCTTGGGAGCCCCAGCATTTT,CASSYNPGASWEPQHF
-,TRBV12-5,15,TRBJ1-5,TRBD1,TGTGCTAGTGGTTTCGGCTCAGGGGGGGGTCAGCCCCAGCATTTT,CASGFGSGGGQPQHF
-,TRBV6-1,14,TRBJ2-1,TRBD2,TGTGCCAGCAACCCGGGGGGGACGGGGAATGAGCAGTTCTTC,CASNPGGTGNEQFF
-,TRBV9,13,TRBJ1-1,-,TGTGCCAGCAGCCGAAGAAGGGACACTGAAGCTTTCTTT,CASSRRRDTEAFF
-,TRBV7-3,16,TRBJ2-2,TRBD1,TGTGCCAGCAGTTACGCCGTAGGACAGGGTGCCGGGGAGCTGTTTTTT,CASSYAVGQGAGELFF
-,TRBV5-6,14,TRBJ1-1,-,TGTGCCAGCAGCTCGTTGACCAGGTTGGCTGAAGCTTTCTTT,CASSSLTRLAEAFF
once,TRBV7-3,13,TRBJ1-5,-,TGTGCCAGCAGCTTGGACCCGAATCAGCCCCAGCATTTT,CASSLDPNQPQHF
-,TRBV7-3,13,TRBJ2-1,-,TGTGCCAGCAGCTTCCCCGTTCTAGATGAGCAGTTCTTC,CASSFPVLDEQFF
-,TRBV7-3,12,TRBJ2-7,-,TGTGCCAGCAGCCAGACGGGGAGGGAGCAGTACTTC,CASSQTGREQYF
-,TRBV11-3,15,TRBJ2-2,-,TGTGCCAGCAGCTTAATTCGGCCACCCACCGGGGAGCTGTTTTTT,CASSLIRPPTGELFF
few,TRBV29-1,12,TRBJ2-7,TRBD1,TGCAGCGTTGAGGGACAGGGACGCGAGCAGTACTTC,CSVEGQGREQYF
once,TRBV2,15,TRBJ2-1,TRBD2,TGTGCCAGCAGTGAAGCCAGCGGGAGGGACAATGAGCAGTTCTTC,CASSEASGRDNEQFF
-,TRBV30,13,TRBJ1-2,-,TGTGCCTGTAAAATACGCGGGGAAGGCGGCTACACCTTC,CACKIRGEGGYTF
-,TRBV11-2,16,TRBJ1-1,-,TGTGCCAGCAGCTCCTTACTAGGGGGGGGTAACACTGAAGCTTTCTTT,CASSSLLGGGNTEAFF
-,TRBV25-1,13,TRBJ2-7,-,TGTGCCAGCAGTGAGGGGTTAGGTGGGAGCGCGTACTTC,CASSEGLGGSAYF
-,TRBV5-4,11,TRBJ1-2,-,TGTGCCAGCAGCTCCAGCTATGGCTACACCTTC,CASSSSYGYTF
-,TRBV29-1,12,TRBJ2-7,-,TGCAGCGCTGTGACAGGCAACTACGAGCAGTACTTC,CSAVTGNYEQYF
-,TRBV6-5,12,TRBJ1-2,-,TGTGCCAGCAGTTACAATGGGGTTAGCTACACCTTC,CASSYNGVSYTF
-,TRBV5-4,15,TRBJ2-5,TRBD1,TGTGCCACCCACCTCTCGGGACAGGGGGTCGAGACCCAGTACTTC,CATHLSGQGVETQYF
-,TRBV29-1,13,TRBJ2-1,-,TGCAGCGTTCAGGGGTCCTCCTACAATGAGCAGTTCTTC,CSVQGSSYNEQFF
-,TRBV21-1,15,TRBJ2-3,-,TGTGCCAGCAGCAAAGGAAAGCGGGAGATCGATACGCAGTATTTT,CASSKGKREIDTQYF
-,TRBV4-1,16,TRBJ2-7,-,TGCGCCAGCAGCCCGCCTCCGGGACGTACCGGTGATGAGCAGTACTTC,CASSPPPGRTGDEQYF
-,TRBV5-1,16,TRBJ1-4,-,TGCGCCAGCAGCCTCATAGGCACAGGCCGGGAAGAAAAACTGTTTTTT,CASSLIGTGREEKLFF
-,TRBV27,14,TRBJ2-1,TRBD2,TGTGCCAGCAGTAGCGGGAGCTCCTACAATGAGCAGTTCTTC,CASSSGSSYNEQFF
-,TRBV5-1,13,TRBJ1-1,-,TGCGCCAGCAGCCCACAGGCGAACACTGAAGCTTTCTTT,CASSPQANTEAFF
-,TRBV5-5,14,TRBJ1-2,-,TGTGCCAGCAGCCCCGATGGACAGAACTATGGCTACACCTTC,CASSPDGQNYGYTF
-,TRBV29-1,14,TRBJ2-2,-,TGCAGCGTTCGTCTCGGGACCTACACCGGGGAGCTGTTTTTT,CSVRLGTYTGELFF
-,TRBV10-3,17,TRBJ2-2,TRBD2,TGTGCCTCTACCTCGGGACTAGCGGGAAAGGATGGCGGGGAGCTGTTTTTT,CASTSGLAGKDGGELFF
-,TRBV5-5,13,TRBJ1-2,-,TGTGCCAGCACGGGGGATATAGGCTATGGCTACACCTTC,CASTGDIGYGYTF
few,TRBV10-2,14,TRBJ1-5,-,TGCGCCAGCAGAGAGGCAGGAGGCAATCAGCCCCAGCATTTT,CASREAGGNQPQHF
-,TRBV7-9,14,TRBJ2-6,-,TGTGCCAGCGGACAGAGCTCTGGGGCCAACGTCCTGACTTTC,CASGQSSGANVLTF
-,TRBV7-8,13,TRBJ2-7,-,TGTGCCAGCGAAAGCAGGAATTCCTACGAGCAGTACTTC,CASESRNSYEQYF
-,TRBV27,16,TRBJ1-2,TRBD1,TGTGCCAGCAGTTCTATCACCGGGACAGTTAACTATGGCTACACCTTC,CASSSITGTVNYGYTF
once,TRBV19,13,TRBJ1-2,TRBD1,TGTGCCAGTAGTAGACAGGGGGCGCCGGGCTACACCTTC,CASSRQGAPGYTF
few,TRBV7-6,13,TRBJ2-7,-,TGTGCCAGCAGCTTTGGTCCCCAGTACGAGCAGTACTTC,CASSFGPQYEQYF
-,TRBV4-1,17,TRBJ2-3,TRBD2,TGCGCCAGCAGCCAAGTGGCTAGCGGGGAAAGCACAGATACGCAGTATTTT,CASSQVASGESTDTQYF
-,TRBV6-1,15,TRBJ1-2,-,TGTGCCAGCAGTGAGCTCACAGGACCCAACTATGGCTACACCTTC,CASSELTGPNYGYTF
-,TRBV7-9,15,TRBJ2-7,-,TGTGCCAGCAGCACCCGGGATCCCTATGGAGGCGAGCAGTACTTC,CASSTRDPYGGEQYF
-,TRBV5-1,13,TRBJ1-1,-,TGCGCCAGCAGCTTAGGGATAAACACTGAAGCTTTCTTT,CASSLGINTEAFF
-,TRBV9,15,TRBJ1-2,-,TGTGCCAGCAGCGCCGACCCGAGTGTGAGCTATGGCTACACCTTC,CASSADPSVSYGYTF
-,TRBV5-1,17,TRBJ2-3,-,TGCGCCAGCAGCTTGCCGTCAGGGCACCTTAGCACAGATACGCAGTATTTT,CASSLPSGHLSTDTQYF